This paragraph covers one TCR beta chain sequence. The data derive from a study of OX40 agonist ivuxolimab in advanced cancers. This CDR3 has 13 residues. V lost 2 bases and J lost 6, with 7 bases in between. Looked up from germline, CDR1 is KGHSH and CDR2 is LQKENI. Profiling relied on immunoSEQ multiplex PCR, and the TCRdb table lists in-frame clones only, not all of them. The repertoire holds 50,000 to 70,000 clones, with roughly 84% as singletons. J is TRBJ2-2 and V is TRBV18; no clear D gene. The sequenced sample was CD4+ or CD8+ T cells sorted from blood, obtained in a trial of the OX40 agonist ivuxolimab. This clonotype originated in an adult with an advanced solid tumor such as melanoma, head and neck, liver or kidney cancer. CDR3 nucleotides: TGTGCCAGCTCACCAGATCTGTCCGGGGAGCTGTTTTTT. The encoded protein is CASSPDLSGELFF.